This TCR beta chain was sequenced during a study of CD8 T cells in ankylosing spondylitis. Notes on the study in general: A motif in TCR beta, a set of roughly eight highly homologous variants, appeared characteristic of ankylosing spondylitis blood. Certain motif variants had earlier appeared in reactive arthritis synovial fluid and blood.

TCRdb reprocessed the 5' RACE reads via MiXCR and lists one record per CDR3 protein. Among tens of thousands of distinct CDR3 sequences listed, 9% were seen once. Germline CDR1 and CDR2: LNHDA and SQIVND (reference sequence). V trimming: 3 bases; J trimming: 0 bases; junction bases outside the gene matches: 1. The CDR3 contains 15 residues. About this clonotype: What it binds is not known.

The chain joins TRBV19 to TRBJ2-2; 7 bases match TRBD1. This clonotype was sampled from a male donor with ankylosing spondylitis. Sequenced input: blood, either unsorted or a sorted T cell fraction (not recorded which). CDR3: CASSMDRTNTGELFF. Here the CDR3 DNA reads TGTGCCAGTAGTATGGACAGGACGAACACCGGGGAGCTGTTTTTT. Full variable domain (missing parts from reference TRBV19 and TRBJ2-2): DGGITQSPKYLFRKEGQNVTLSCEQNLNHDAMYWYRQDPGQGLRLIYYSQIVNDFQKGDIAEGYSVSREKKESFPLTVTSAQKNPTAFYLCASSMDRTNTGELFFGEGSRLTVL.